The 21 T cell receptor beta chains in this list originate from one sample, sequenced in a study of blood T cell repertoires in COVID-19. Clones were read by immunoSEQ multiplex PCR, and TCRdb kept only the in-frame ones, dropping some. The sample holds around 310,000 clones; approximately 89% are singletons and the top ten take roughly an eighth. Sequencing was carried out using peripheral blood. These receptors were obtained from a woman aged 55 to 70 with acute or convalescent COVID-19.

Only a few counts were recorded for this clone. The rearrangement joins TRBV29-1 to TRBJ1-2; possible D gene TRBD1, 6 bases. Germline V CDR1 and CDR2: SQVTM, ANQGSEA. V gave up 1 base and J gave up 3 bases, with 15 bases separating them. The CDR3 loop spans 15 amino acids. The CDR3 protein is CSVEVEDRLYYGYTF. Written as DNA, the CDR3 is TGCAGCGTTGAAGTTGAGGACAGACTGTACTATGGCTACACCTTC.

This clone was observed a handful of times. This chain uses TRBV7-2 with TRBJ2-5; 12 bases line up with TRBD2. This CDR3 region has 15 residues. J was trimmed by 5 bases and V by 2 bases; bases with no gene match: 3. CDR1 is SGHTA and CDR2 is FQGNSA in the germline V gene. CDR3: CASSLQLAGGETQYF. CDR3 nucleotide sequence: TGTGCCAGCAGCTTACAACTAGCGGGAGGTGAGACCCAGTACTTC. The full variable domain, completed using reference TRBV7-2 and TRBJ2-5, is GAGVSQSPSNKVTEKGKDVELRCDPISGHTALYWYRQSLGQGLEFLIYFQGNSAPDKSGLPSDRFSAERTGGSVSTLTIQRTQQEDSAVYLCASSLQLAGGETQYFGPGTRLLVL.

The chain is built from TRBV6-5 and TRBJ1-1; tentatively, D is TRBD1 (5 bases). Germline CDR1 MNHEY, CDR2 SVGAGI. V was clipped by 7 bases and J by 2 bases, with 11 bases between them. The CDR3 is made up of 13 amino acids. DNA of the CDR3: TGTGCCAGCACCCCGACAGTCAACACTGAAGCTTTCTTT. As protein: CASTPTVNTEAFF.

The chain couples TRBV14 to TRBJ2-2; 10 positions agree with TRBD2. Unmatched junction bases numbered 19, after V lost 3 bases and J lost 3 bases. This CDR3 region has 21 residues. Per germline, CDR1 SGHDN and CDR2 FVKESK. The CDR3 reads CASSQPKTGLAEPADTGELFF. In DNA, the CDR3 is TGTGCCAGCAGCCAGCCTAAGACTGGACTAGCGGAACCGGCGGACACCGGGGAGCTGTTTTTT.

This clone was seen a handful of times. The chain employs TRBV6-6 and TRBJ1-4; D is unresolved. The CDR3 runs to 17 residues. Trimming took 5 bases from V and 0 from J, leaving 16 bases between them. Germline assignment: CDR1 MNHNY and CDR2 SVGAGI (reference sequence). CDR3 nucleotide sequence: TGTGCCAGCAGTCCTATCGTACCTGTTGCAACTAATGAAAAACTGTTTTTT. Translation gives CASSPIVPVATNEKLFF.

As regards this clone: One end of the junction is discordant with germline, which a read error may explain. The chain carries TRBV6-1 and TRBJ1-6; D is ambiguous. Germline V gene data show CDR1 as MNHNS and CDR2 as SASEGT. CDR3 size: 16 residues. The CDR3 is CASSEVGRRPNSPLHF. In DNA form, the CDR3 reads TGTGCCAGCAGCGAAGTAGGAAGGCGGCCTAATTCACCCCTCCACTTT.

This chain uses TRBV19 with TRBJ1-5; the match to TRBD1 covers 9 bases. Per germline, CDR1 LNHDA and CDR2 SQIVND (reference sequence). CDR3 length equals 16 residues. V lost 3 bases and J lost 7; bases outside the gene matches: 10. CDR3 in DNA: TGTGCCAGTAGTATTCGGTCGGGACAGGGATACCAGCCCCAGCATTTT. It yields the protein CASSIRSGQGYQPQHF.

This chain links TRBV24-1 with TRBJ2-1; TRBD2 might be the D (6 bases). V was shortened by 4 bases and J by 14 bases, with 11 bases between the two germline ends. Germline V gives CDR1 KGHDR, CDR2 SFDVKD. There are 11 residues in the CDR3. The CDR3, as DNA: TGTGCCACCAGTGAGGGGCGCGGGGAGTTCTTC. Amino acid sequence: CATSEGRGEFF.

The V gene is TRBV6-5, the J gene TRBJ2-7, with D possibly being TRBD1 (6 bases). CDR1 and CDR2 from the germline V gene are MNHEY and SVGAGI. V dropped 8 bases and J dropped 1 base, with 18 bases sitting between them. CDR3 size: 15 residues. The CDR3 DNA reads as TGTGCCAGCTGGGGATCAGAAACAGGGTCCTACGAGCAGTACTTC. Protein: CASWGSETGSYEQYF.

The chain combines TRBV14 with TRBJ2-1; 11 bases agree with TRBD2. V shed 3 bases and J 6 bases; nucleotides not matched to a gene: 10. Germline CDR1 and CDR2: SGHDN and FVKESK. The CDR3 is 17 residues long. The CDR3, as DNA: TGTGCCAGCAGCCATAAGTCGGGACTAGCGGTTTTCAATGAGCAGTTCTTC. Translated, it gives CASSHKSGLAVFNEQFF.

The genes are TRBV11-2 and TRBJ2-7; the match to TRBD2 covers 7 bases. Germline CDR1 reads SGHAT; CDR2 reads FQNNGV. The CDR3 consists of 16 residues. The ends lost 0 bases at V and 1 base at J; junction bases unmatched: 6. The CDR3 nucleotides read TGTGCCAGCAGCTTAGACCTGCGCGGGAGATCCTACGAGCAGTACTTC. It specifies CASSLDLRGRSYEQYF.

With regard to this clone: At the DNA level, this CDR3 is encoded by other sequences in the same sample as well. The J gene is TRBJ2-3, the V gene TRBV29-1; D unclear. Germline V gene sequence: CDR1 SQVTM, CDR2 ANQGSEA. This CDR3 region has 12 residues. V lost 4 bases and J lost 1, with 6 bases in between. CDR3 in amino acids: CSVVQGTDTQYF. The CDR3 nucleotides are TGCAGCGTTGTGCAGGGCACAGATACGCAGTATTTT.

The chain joins TRBV19 to TRBJ2-2, with 7 bases fitting TRBD1. V lost 6 bases and J lost 6; bases outside the gene matches: 4. Looked up from germline, CDR1 is LNHDA and CDR2 is SQIVND (reference sequence). This CDR3 comprises 13 residues. The CDR3 spells CASRIQGPGELFF. The CDR3 region has the DNA TGTGCCAGTAGAATACAGGGGCCCGGGGAGCTGTTTTTT. Looking up the rest from reference TRBV19 and TRBJ2-2 gives the full variable domain: DGGITQSPKYLFRKEGQNVTLSCEQNLNHDAMYWYRQDPGQGLRLIYYSQIVNDFQKGDIAEGYSVSREKKESFPLTVTSAQKNPTAFYLCASRIQGPGELFFGEGSRLTVL.

The CDR3 sequence: CSVHTGGAKTQYF. The CDR3 nucleotides are TGCAGCGTTCATACAGGGGGCGCGAAGACCCAGTACTTC. The J gene is TRBJ2-5, the V gene TRBV29-1; 9 bases match TRBD1. This CDR3 is 13 amino acids long. J gave up 6 bases and V 5 bases, and 7 bases lay outside the gene matches. The germline gives CDR1 SQVTM, CDR2 ANQGSEA.

V is TRBV7-6 and J is TRBJ2-7; 9 positions agree with TRBD1. Germline assignment: CDR1 SGHVS and CDR2 FNYEAQ. V trimming: 6 bases; J trimming: 3 bases; junction bases outside the gene matches: 9. The CDR3 totals 15 residues. In DNA, the CDR3 is TGTGCCAGCAGGCCGGGACAGGGTAAATTCTACGAGCAGTACTTC. Amino acid sequence: CASRPGQGKFYEQYF. The whole variable domain, remainder taken from reference TRBV7-6 and TRBJ2-7, is GAGVSQSPRYKVTKRGQDVALRCDPISGHVSLYWYRQALGQGPEFLTYFNYEAQQDKSGLPNDRFSAERPEGSISTLTIQRTEQRDSAMYRCASRPGQGKFYEQYFGPGTRLTVT.

This clone has more than one count but fewer than ten. The chain joins TRBV7-6 to TRBJ1-6; D unclear. Trimming took 1 base from V and 10 from J, leaving 14 bases between them. This CDR3 is built from 15 residues. The germline V gene encodes CDR1 SGHVS and CDR2 FNYEAQ. The CDR3 sequence: CASSLDGGSASPLHF. In DNA, the CDR3 is TGTGCCAGCAGCTTAGATGGAGGGAGCGCGTCACCCCTCCACTTT. Using reference TRBV7-6 and TRBJ1-6 for the parts outside the CDR3, the full variable domain is GAGVSQSPRYKVTKRGQDVALRCDPISGHVSLYWYRQALGQGPEFLTYFNYEAQQDKSGLPNDRFSAERPEGSISTLTIQRTEQRDSAMYRCASSLDGGSASPLHFGNGTRLTVT.

The chain employs TRBV13 and TRBJ2-1, with D perhaps matching TRBD2 (5 bases). V lost 4 bases, J lost 6 bases, and 10 bases lay in between. The CDR3 is 13 amino acids. Germline CDR1 reads PRHDT; CDR2 reads FYEKMQ (reference sequence). CDR3 sequence reads: CASSSGEGNEQFF. CDR3 nucleotides: TGTGCCAGCAGCTCCGGAGAGGGCAATGAGCAGTTCTTC.

DNA for the CDR3: TGTGCCAGCAACGGCGGGGAGTACAATGAGCAGTTCTTC. Translated: CASNGGEYNEQFF. The chain recombines TRBV2 with TRBJ2-1; D is possibly TRBD2 (6 bases). The CDR3 is 13 residues long. Trimming pared 7 bases from V and 4 bases from J, leaving 11 bases between. In germline, CDR1 is SNHLY, CDR2 FYNNEI. The complete variable domain, with remaining parts taken from reference TRBV2 and TRBJ2-1, reads EPEVTQTPSHQVTQMGQEVILRCVPISNHLYFYWYRQILGQKVEFLVSFYNNEISEKSEIFDDQFSVERPDGSNFTLKIRSTKLEDSAMYFCASNGGEYNEQFFGPGTRLTVL.

The CDR3 sequence is CATSQGNSPLHF. Here the CDR3 DNA reads TGTGCCACCAGCCAGGGCAATTCACCCCTCCACTTT. The chain employs TRBV24-1 and TRBJ1-6; maybe TRBD1 (5 bases). The CDR3 has 12 residues. In germline, CDR1 is KGHDR, CDR2 SFDVKD. V lost 7 bases and J 7 bases, leaving 7 bases between the germline ends.

V and J are TRBV3-1 (or the pseudogene TRBV3-2) and TRBJ2-7, with TRBD2 matching 7 bases. Losses at the gene ends were 0 bases for V and 7 bases for J; bases not matched to a gene: 9. This CDR3 is 15 amino acids long. From germline, CDR1 is LGHDT and CDR2 YNNKEL (reference sequence). Written as DNA, the CDR3 is TGTGCCAGCAGCCAAGAGGGACGGCTGGGGGGGGAGCAGTACTTC. Protein sequence: CASSQEGRLGGEQYF.

In this sample, this clone turned up once. The chain is built from TRBV20-1 and TRBJ1-1, with 7 nucleotides matching TRBD1. There are 14 residues in the CDR3. Unmatched junction bases numbered 7, after V lost 6 bases and J lost 0 bases. Germline CDR1 DFQATT, CDR2 SNEGSKA (reference sequence). The CDR3 bases are TGCAGTGCCAGTACAGGGGCAATGAACACTGAAGCTTTCTTT. Amino acids: CSASTGAMNTEAFF.